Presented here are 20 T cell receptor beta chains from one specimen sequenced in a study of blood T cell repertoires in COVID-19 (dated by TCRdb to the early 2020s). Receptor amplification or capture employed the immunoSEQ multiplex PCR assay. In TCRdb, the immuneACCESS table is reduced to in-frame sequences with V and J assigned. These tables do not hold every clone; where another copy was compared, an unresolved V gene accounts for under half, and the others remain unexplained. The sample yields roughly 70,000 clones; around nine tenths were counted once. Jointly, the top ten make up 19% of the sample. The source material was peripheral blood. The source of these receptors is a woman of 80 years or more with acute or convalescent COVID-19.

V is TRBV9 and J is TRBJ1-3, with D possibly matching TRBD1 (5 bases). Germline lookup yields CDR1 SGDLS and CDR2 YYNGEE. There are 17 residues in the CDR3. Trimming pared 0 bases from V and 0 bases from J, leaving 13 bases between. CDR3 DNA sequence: TGTGCCAGCAGCGTAGATGCAGGGCCCAGCTCTGGAAACACCATATATTTT. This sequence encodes CASSVDAGPSSGNTIYF.

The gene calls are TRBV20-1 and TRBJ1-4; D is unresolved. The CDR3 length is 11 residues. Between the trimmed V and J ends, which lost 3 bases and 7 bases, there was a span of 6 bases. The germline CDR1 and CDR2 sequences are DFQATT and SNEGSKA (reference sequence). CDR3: CSASFREKLFF. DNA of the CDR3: TGCAGTGCTAGTTTCCGTGAAAAACTGTTTTTT.

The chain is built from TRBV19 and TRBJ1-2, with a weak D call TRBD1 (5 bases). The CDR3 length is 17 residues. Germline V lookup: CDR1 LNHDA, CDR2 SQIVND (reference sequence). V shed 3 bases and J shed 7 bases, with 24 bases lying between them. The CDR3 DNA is TGTGCCAGTAGTATTCACCGCGGGGGAGGTCGGTCGATTGGCTACACCTTC. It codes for CASSIHRGGGRSIGYTF.

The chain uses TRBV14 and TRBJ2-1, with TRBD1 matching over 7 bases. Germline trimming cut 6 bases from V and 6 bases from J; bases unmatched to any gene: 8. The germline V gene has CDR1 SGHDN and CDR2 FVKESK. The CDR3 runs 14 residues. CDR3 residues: CASSRTGVLNEQFF. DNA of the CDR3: TGTGCCAGCAGTCGGACAGGTGTCCTCAATGAGCAGTTCTTC.

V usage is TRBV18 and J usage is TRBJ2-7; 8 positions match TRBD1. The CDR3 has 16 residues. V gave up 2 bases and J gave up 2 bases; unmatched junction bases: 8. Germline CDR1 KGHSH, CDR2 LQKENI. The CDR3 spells CASSPVDRGTAYEQYF. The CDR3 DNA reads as TGTGCCAGCTCACCAGTCGACAGGGGAACTGCCTACGAGCAGTACTTC. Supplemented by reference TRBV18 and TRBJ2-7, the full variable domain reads NAGVMQNPRHLVRRRGQEARLRCSPMKGHSHVYWYRQLPEEGLKFMVYLQKENIIDESGMPKERFSAEFPKEGPSILRIQQVVRGDSAAYFCASSPVDRGTAYEQYFGPGTRLTVT.

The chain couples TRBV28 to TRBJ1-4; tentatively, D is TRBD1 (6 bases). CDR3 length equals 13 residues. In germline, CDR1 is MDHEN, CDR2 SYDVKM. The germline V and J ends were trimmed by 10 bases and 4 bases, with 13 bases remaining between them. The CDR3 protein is CATSRGDNEKLFF. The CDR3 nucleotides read TGTGCCACCTCCAGGGGAGATAATGAAAAACTGTTTTTT.

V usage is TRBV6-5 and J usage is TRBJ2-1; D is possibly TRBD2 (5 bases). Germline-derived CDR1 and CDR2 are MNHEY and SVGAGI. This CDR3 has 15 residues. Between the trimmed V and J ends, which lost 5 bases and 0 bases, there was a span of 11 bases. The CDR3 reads CASSQRRSSYNEQFF. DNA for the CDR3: TGTGCCAGCAGTCAGAGGAGGAGCTCCTACAATGAGCAGTTCTTC.

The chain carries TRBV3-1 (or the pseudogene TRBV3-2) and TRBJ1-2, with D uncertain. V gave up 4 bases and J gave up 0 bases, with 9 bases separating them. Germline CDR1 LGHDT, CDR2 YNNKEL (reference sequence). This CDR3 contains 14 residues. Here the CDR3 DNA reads TGTGCCAGCAGCCTACAGTTTACTAACTATGGCTACACCTTC. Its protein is CASSLQFTNYGYTF.

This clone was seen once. Here the CDR3 reads CASSLEGQGARQPQHF. The CDR3 DNA sequence: TGTGCCAGCAGCTTAGAGGGACAGGGGGCGCGTCAGCCCCAGCATTTT. The chain uses TRBV7-2 and TRBJ1-5, with 12 bases that match TRBD1. Per the germline V gene, CDR1 is SGHTA and CDR2 is FQGNSA. J was trimmed by 6 bases and V by 1 base; bases with no gene match: 4. There are 16 residues in the CDR3. Full variable domain (missing parts from reference TRBV7-2 and TRBJ1-5): GAGVSQSPSNKVTEKGKDVELRCDPISGHTALYWYRQSLGQGLEFLIYFQGNSAPDKSGLPSDRFSAERTGGSVSTLTIQRTQQEDSAVYLCASSLEGQGARQPQHFGDGTRLSIL.

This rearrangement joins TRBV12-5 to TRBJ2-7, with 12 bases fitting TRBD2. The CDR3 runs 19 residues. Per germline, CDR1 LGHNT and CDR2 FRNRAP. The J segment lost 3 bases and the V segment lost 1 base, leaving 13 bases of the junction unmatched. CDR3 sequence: CASGLAHTSGGIPRYEQYF. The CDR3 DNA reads TGTGCTAGTGGTTTGGCCCATACTAGCGGGGGGATCCCCCGCTACGAGCAGTACTTC.

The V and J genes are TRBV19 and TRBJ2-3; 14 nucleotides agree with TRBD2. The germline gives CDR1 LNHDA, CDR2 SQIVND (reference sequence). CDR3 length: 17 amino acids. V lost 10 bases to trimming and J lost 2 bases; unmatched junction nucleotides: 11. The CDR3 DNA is TGTGCCACCCAAAGGGGGACTAGCGGGAGCGTCACAGATACGCAGTATTTT. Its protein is CATQRGTSGSVTDTQYF.

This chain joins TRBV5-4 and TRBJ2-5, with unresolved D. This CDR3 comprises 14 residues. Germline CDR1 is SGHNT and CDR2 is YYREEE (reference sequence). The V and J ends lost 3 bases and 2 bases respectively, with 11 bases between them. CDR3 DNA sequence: TGTGCCAGCAGCTCACTTGATCGACAAGAGACCCAGTACTTC. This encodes CASSSLDRQETQYF. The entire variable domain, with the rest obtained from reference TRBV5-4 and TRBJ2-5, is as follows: ETGVTQSPTHLIKTRGQQVTLRCSSQSGHNTVSWYQQALGQGPQFIFQYYREEENGRGNFPPRFSGLQFPNYSSELNVNALELDDSALYLCASSSLDRQETQYFGPGTRLLVL.

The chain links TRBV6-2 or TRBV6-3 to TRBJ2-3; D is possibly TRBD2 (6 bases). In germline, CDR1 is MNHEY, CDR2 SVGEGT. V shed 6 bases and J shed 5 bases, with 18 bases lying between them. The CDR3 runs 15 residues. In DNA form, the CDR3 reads TGTGCCAGCAGCCGCCCCGGGACTCCGCAAGATACGCAGTATTTT. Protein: CASSRPGTPQDTQYF.

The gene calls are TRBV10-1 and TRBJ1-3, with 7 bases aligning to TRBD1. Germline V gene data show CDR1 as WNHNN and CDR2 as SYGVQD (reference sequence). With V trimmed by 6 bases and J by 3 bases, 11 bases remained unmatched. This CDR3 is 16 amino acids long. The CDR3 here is CASSKTQGHGGNTIYF. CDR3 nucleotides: TGCGCCAGCAGCAAAACACAGGGGCATGGTGGAAACACCATATATTTT.

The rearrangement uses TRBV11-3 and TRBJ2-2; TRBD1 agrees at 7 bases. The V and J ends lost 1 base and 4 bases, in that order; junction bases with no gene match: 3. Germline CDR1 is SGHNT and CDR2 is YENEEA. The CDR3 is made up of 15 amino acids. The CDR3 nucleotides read TGTGCCAGCAGCTTAGGGGGACAGCGCACCGGGGAGCTGTTTTTT. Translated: CASSLGGQRTGELFF.

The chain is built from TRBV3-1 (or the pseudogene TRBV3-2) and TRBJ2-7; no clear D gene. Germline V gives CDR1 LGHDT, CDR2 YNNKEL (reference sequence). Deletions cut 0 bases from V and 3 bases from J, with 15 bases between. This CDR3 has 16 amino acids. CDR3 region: CASSQDLSPFIYEQYF. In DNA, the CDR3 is TGTGCCAGCAGCCAAGATCTATCACCCTTTATCTACGAGCAGTACTTC.

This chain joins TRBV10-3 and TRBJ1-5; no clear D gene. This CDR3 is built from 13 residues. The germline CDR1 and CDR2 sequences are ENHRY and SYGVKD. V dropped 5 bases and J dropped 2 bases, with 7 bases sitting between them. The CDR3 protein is CAISPGGNQPQHF. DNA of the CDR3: TGTGCCATCAGTCCGGGAGGCAATCAGCCCCAGCATTTT.

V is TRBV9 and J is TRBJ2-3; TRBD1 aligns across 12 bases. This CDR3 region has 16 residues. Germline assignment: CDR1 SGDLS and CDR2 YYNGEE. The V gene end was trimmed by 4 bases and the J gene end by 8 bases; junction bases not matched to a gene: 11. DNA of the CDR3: TGTGCCAGCAGCCTCAAAGCCGGGACAGGGGGCAGTACGCAGTATTTT. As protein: CASSLKAGTGGSTQYF.

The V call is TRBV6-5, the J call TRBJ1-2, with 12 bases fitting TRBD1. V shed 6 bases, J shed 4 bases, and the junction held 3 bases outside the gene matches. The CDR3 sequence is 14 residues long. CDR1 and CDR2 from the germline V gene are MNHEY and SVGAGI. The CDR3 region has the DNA TGTGCCAGCAGCGGGACAGGGGGCAGCTATGGCTACACCTTC. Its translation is CASSGTGGSYGYTF.

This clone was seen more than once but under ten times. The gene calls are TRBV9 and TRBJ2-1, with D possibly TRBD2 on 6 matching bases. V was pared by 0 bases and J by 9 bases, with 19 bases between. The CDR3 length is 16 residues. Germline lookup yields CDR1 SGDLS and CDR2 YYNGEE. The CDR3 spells CASSVGGLPLTGEQFF. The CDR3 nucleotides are TGTGCCAGCAGCGTAGGGGGACTCCCTTTGACGGGTGAGCAGTTCTTC.